This T cell receptor beta chain originates from a study of early T cells in non-severe SARS-CoV-2 infection. Looking at the study overall: Investigators sequenced bulk RNA drawn from unsorted whole blood, and chains remained unpaired.

V was trimmed by 3 bases and J by 15 bases, leaving 12 bases between them. The CDR3 has 11 residues. Germline values: CDR1 MNHEY, CDR2 SVGAGI. This clonotype was picked up a small number of times. Individual cDNA molecules carried attached unique molecular identifiers. TCRdb reprocessed the 5' RACE reads via MiXCR and lists one record per CDR3 protein. The sample holds 50,000 to 75,000 distinct CDR3 sequences; roughly 8.2% are singletons and the top ten take around 15%. Sequenced here: whole blood, sampled at baseline. The chain is built from TRBV6-5 and TRBJ2-1; D unresolved. This clonotype originated in an adult who was a healthcare worker with PCR-confirmed SARS-CoV-2 infection or an uninfected control (not recorded which). DNA for the CDR3: TGTGCCAGCAGTTATTTAGAAGCTTGGTTCTTC. Translation gives CASSYLEAWFF.